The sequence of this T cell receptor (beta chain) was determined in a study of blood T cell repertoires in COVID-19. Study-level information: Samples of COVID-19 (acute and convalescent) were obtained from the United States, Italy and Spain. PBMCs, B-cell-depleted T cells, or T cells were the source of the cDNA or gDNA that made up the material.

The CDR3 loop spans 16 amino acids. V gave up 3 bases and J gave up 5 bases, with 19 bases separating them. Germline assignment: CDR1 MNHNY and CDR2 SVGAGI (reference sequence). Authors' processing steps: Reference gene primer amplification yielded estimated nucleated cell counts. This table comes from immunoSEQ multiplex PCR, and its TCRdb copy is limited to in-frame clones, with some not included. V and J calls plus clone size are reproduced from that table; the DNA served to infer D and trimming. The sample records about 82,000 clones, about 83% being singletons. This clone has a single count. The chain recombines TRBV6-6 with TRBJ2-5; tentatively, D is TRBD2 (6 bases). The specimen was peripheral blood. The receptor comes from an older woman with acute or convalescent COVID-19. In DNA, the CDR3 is TGTGCCAGCAGTTATTGGACGGGAGAATTGAGTGAGACCCAGTACTTC. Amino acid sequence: CASSYWTGELSETQYF.